This T cell receptor (beta chain) was documented in a study of T cell changes during pregnancy in multiple sclerosis. This clone showed up just a few times. The repertoire was sequenced with immunoSEQ multiplex PCR; TCRdb's copy has only in-frame clones and lacks some. The sample shows roughly 58,000 clones, about 90% of them seen only once. CDR3 length equals 15 residues. Trimming cost V 6 bases and J 5 bases, with 19 bases left between them. Germline CDR1 and CDR2: SEHNR and FQNEAQ (reference sequence). The source material was CD4+ T cells from peripheral blood mononuclear cells, sampled after pregnancy. This TCR was sampled from a female donor in good health, enrolled as a control in a pregnancy study. The rearrangement uses TRBV7-9 and TRBJ1-1; D is possibly TRBD1 (5 bases). In nucleotides, the CDR3 is TGTGCCAGCAGTACAGATGTCCCGGGGGGAACTGAAGCTTTCTTT. Amino acids: CASSTDVPGGTEAFF.